Each of the 10 T cell receptor beta chains below was sequenced from the same sample in a study of blood T cell repertoires in COVID-19. The assay was immunoSEQ multiplex PCR, and TCRdb's table has in-frame clones only and misses some. This table has hundreds of thousands of clones, around 86% appearing once. Sequenced sample: peripheral blood. These TCRs come from a woman aged 25 to 45 with active or convalescent COVID-19.

The count of this clone is one. The V and J genes are TRBV5-6 and TRBJ1-2, with 7 bases aligning to TRBD1. This CDR3 contains 14 residues. Germline CDR1 reads SGHDT; CDR2 reads YYEEEE. Trimming at V came to 5 bases and at J to 7 bases, leaving 11 bases not matched to a gene. CDR3 DNA: TGTGCCAGCAGAGGCAGGGGGGACATGGGTGGCTACACCTTC. Translated, it gives CASRGRGDMGGYTF.

The chain links TRBV7-9 to TRBJ1-2; no clear D. CDR3 size: 13 residues. With 1 base removed from V and 2 bases from J, the gap between germline ends came to 5 bases. Germline V gene sequence: CDR1 SEHNR, CDR2 FQNEAQ (reference sequence). Here the CDR3 reads CASSLGANYGYTF. The DNA for the CDR3 is TGTGCCAGCAGCTTAGGGGCGAACTATGGCTACACCTTC. Complete variable domain (other parts from reference TRBV7-9 and TRBJ1-2): DTGVSQNPRHKITKRGQNVTFRCDPISEHNRLYWYRQTLGQGPEFLTYFQNEAQLEKSRLLSDRFSAERPKGSFSTLEIQRTEQGDSAMYLCASSLGANYGYTFGSGTRLTVV.

The J gene is TRBJ2-1, the V gene TRBV15; D perhaps matches TRBD1 (6 bases). Germline V CDR1 and CDR2: LNHNV, YYDKDF (reference sequence). CDR3 length: 16 amino acids. The ends were cut back, 5 bases at V and 2 bases at J, with 16 bases in the middle. CDR3 nucleotides: TGTGCCACCAGCGGTGGACAGCTAAGGGCCTACAATGAGCAGTTCTTC. Its protein is CATSGGQLRAYNEQFF.

This clone was seen once. The CDR3 DNA reads TGTGCCAGCAGCTCTACAGCCAGAAGCTCCTACAATGAGCAGTTCTTC. This translates into CASSSTARSSYNEQFF. The rearrangement joins TRBV11-2 to TRBJ2-1; D gene unclear. Looked up from germline, CDR1 is SGHAT and CDR2 is FQNNGV. The CDR3 consists of 16 residues. Trimming pared 4 bases from V and 0 bases from J, leaving 13 bases between. Full variable domain (missing parts from reference TRBV11-2 and TRBJ2-1): EAGVAQSPRYKIIEKRQSVAFWCNPISGHATLYWYQQILGQGPKLLIQFQNNGVVDDSQLPKDRFSAERLKGVDSTLKIQPAKLEDSAVYLCASSSTARSSYNEQFFGPGTRLTVL.

The chain carries TRBV6-6 and TRBJ1-2, with 9 bases lining up with TRBD1. The V and J ends lost 6 bases and 3 bases, in that order; junction bases with no gene match: 8. Germline loops: CDR1 MNHNY, CDR2 SVGAGI (reference sequence). This CDR3 is 15 amino acids long. The CDR3 loop reads CASSHRDRADYGYTF. CDR3 coding DNA: TGTGCCAGCAGCCACCGGGACAGGGCCGACTATGGCTACACCTTC.

The rearrangement uses TRBV29-1 and TRBJ2-7; D unclear. In germline, CDR1 is SQVTM, CDR2 ANQGSEA. Trimming cost V 4 bases and J 7 bases, with 11 bases left between them. The CDR3 has 11 amino acids. This chain's CDR3 is CSVVLDWEQYF. The CDR3 DNA is TGCAGCGTTGTCTTAGACTGGGAGCAGTACTTC.

CDR3 coding DNA: TGTGCCAGCAGTTACGAAACAGGGAAAACGGGCGGGGAGCTGTTTTTT. Encoded protein: CASSYETGKTGGELFF. The rearrangement links TRBV6-2 or TRBV6-3 to TRBJ2-2; D might be TRBD1 (6 bases). The V gene's germline CDR1 is MNHEY and CDR2 SVGEGT. The V gene lost 2 bases and the J gene lost 7 bases, with 17 bases spanning the gap. The CDR3 has 16 amino acids.

In this sample, this clone turned up a few times. The chain links TRBV20-1 to TRBJ2-5; the match to TRBD2 covers 10 bases. CDR3 length: 15 residues. From germline, CDR1 is DFQATT and CDR2 SNEGSKA (reference sequence). The V gene end was trimmed by 3 bases and the J gene end by 2 bases; junction bases not matched to a gene: 6. CDR3 residues: CSASDPTSGQETQYF. The CDR3 DNA follows: TGCAGTGCTAGTGACCCGACTAGCGGGCAAGAGACCCAGTACTTC.

This chain uses TRBV7-7 with TRBJ1-4, with D possibly being TRBD1 (5 bases). Per the germline V gene, CDR1 is SSHAT and CDR2 is FNYEAQ (reference sequence). V was clipped by 1 base and J by 1 base, with 10 bases between them. The CDR3 is made up of 16 amino acids. The CDR3 bases are TGTGCCAGCAGCTTAGGGGGGGAAGTAACTAATGAAAAACTGTTTTTT. This encodes CASSLGGEVTNEKLFF.

V usage is TRBV5-1 and J usage is TRBJ1-3; D may be TRBD1 (5 bases). The V end was cut by 2 bases, the J end by 2 bases, with 14 bases between. The CDR3 has 16 residues. Germline-derived CDR1 and CDR2 are SGHRS and YFSETQ. The CDR3: CASSLNRPDAGNTIYF. The CDR3 DNA follows: TGCGCCAGCAGCTTAAACAGGCCCGACGCTGGAAACACCATATATTTT.